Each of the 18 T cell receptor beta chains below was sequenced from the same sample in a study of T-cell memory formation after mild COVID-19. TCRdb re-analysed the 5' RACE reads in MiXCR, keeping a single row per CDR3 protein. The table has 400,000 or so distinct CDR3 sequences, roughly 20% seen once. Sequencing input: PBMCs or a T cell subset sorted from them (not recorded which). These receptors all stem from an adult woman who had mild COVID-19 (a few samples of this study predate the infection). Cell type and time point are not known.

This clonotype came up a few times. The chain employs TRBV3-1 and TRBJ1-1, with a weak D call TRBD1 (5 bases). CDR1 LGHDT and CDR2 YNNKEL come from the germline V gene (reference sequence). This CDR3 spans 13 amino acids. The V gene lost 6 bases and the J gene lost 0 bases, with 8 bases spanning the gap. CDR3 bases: TGTGCCAGCAGGCTAGGGGTGAACACTGAAGCTTTCTTT. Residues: CASRLGVNTEAFF.

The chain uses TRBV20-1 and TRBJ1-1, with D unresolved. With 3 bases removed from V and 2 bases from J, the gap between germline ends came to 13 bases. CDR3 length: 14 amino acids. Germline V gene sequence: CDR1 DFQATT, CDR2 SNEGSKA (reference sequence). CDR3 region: CSARVRNINTEAFF. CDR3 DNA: TGCAGTGCTAGGGTCAGAAATATTAACACTGAAGCTTTCTTT.

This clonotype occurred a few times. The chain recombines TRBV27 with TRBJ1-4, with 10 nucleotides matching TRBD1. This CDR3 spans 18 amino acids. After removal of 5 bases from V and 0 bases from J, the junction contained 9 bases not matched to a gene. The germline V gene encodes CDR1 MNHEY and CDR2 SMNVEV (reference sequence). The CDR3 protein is CASSPTGGLYATNEKLFF. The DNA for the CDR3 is TGTGCCAGCAGTCCGACAGGGGGCCTATATGCAACTAATGAAAAACTGTTTTTT.

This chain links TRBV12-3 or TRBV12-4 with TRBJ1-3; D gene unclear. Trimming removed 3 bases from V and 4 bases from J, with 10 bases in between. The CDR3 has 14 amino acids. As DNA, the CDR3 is TGTGCCAGCAGTTTGGAGCAGCTCGGAAACACCATATATTTT. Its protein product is CASSLEQLGNTIYF.

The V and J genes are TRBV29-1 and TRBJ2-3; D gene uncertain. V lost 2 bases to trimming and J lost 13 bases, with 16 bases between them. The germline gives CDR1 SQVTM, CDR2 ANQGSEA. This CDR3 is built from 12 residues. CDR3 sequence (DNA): TGCAGCGTTGAAAGTCCCAGCCCCACCGAGTATTTT. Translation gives CSVESPSPTEYF.

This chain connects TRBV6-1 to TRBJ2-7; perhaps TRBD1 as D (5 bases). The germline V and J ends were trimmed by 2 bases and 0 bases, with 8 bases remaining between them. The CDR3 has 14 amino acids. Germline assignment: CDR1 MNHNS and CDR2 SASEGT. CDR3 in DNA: TGTGCCAGCAGTGAAAAGGGGTACTCCTACGAGCAGTACTTC. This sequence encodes CASSEKGYSYEQYF.

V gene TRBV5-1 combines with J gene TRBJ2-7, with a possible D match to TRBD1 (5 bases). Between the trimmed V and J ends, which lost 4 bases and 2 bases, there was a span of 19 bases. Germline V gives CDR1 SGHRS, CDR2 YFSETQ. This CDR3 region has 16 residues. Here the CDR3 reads CASSQEQTVPTYEQYF. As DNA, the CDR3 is TGCGCCAGCAGCCAGGAACAGACAGTCCCCACCTACGAGCAGTACTTC.

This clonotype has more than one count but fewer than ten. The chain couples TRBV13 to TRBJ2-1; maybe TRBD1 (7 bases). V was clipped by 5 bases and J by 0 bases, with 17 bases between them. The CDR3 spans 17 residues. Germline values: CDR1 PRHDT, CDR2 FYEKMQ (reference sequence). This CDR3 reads CASSNQGGLSSYNEQFF. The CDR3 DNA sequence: TGTGCCAGCAGCAACCAGGGGGGCCTTAGCTCCTACAATGAGCAGTTCTTC.

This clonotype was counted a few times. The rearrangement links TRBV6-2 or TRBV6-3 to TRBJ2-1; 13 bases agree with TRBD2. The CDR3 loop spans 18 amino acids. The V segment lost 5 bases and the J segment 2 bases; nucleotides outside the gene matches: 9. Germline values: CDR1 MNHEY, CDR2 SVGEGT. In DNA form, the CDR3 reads TGTGCCAGCAGTGCGGGGACTAGCGGGACGGATACCTACAATGAGCAGTTCTTC. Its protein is CASSAGTSGTDTYNEQFF.

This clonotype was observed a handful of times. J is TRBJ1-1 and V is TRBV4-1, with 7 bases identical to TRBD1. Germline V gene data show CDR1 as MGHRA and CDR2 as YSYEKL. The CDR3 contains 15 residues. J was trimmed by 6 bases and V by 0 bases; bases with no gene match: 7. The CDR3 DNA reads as TGCGCCAGCAGCCAAGACGACAGGGCCAACGCTGAAGCTTTCTTT. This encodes CASSQDDRANAEAFF.

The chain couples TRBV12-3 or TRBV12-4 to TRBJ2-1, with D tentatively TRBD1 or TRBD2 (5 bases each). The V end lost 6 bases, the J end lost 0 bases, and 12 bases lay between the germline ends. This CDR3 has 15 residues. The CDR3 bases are TGTGCCAGCAGGATGGGACGGAGCTCCTACAATGAGCAGTTCTTC. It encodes CASRMGRSSYNEQFF.

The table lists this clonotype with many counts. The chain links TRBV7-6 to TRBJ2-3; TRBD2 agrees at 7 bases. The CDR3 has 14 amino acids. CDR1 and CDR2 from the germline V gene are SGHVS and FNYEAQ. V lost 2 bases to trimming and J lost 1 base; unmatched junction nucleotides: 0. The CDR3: CASSLSGGTDTQYF. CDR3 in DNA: TGTGCCAGCAGCTTAAGCGGGGGCACAGATACGCAGTATTTT.

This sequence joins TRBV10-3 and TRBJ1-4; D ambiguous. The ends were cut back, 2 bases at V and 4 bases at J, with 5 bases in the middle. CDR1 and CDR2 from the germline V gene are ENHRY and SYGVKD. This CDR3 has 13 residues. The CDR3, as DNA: TGTGCCATCAGTGAGCGCCTTAATGAAAAACTGTTTTTT. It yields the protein CAISERLNEKLFF.

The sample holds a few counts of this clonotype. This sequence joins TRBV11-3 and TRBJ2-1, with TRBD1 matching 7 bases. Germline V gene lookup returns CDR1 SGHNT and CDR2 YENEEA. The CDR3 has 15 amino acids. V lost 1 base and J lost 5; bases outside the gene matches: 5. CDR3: CASSLGRQGNNEQFF. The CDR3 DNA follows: TGTGCCAGCAGCTTAGGCCGACAGGGCAACAATGAGCAGTTCTTC.

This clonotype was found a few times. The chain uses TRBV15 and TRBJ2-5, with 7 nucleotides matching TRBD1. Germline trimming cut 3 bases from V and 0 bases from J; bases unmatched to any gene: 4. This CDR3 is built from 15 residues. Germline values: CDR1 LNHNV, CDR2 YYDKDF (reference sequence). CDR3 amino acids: CATSSVGTDQETQYF. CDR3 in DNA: TGTGCCACCAGCAGCGTGGGGACAGACCAAGAGACCCAGTACTTC.

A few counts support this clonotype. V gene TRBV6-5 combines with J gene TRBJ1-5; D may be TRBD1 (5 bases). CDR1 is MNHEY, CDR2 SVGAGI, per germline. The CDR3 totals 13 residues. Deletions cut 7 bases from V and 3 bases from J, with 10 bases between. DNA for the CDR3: TGTGCCAGCAAGTTGGGGCTCAATCAGCCCCAGCATTTT. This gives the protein CASKLGLNQPQHF.

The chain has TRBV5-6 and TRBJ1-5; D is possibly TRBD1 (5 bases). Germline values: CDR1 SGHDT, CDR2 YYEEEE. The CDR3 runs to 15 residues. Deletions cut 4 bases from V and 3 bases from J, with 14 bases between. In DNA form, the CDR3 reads TGTGCCAGCAGCCTATGGGCAGGGTCCAATCAGCCCCAGCATTTT. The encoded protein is CASSLWAGSNQPQHF. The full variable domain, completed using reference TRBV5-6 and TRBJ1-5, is DAGVTQSPTHLIKTRGQQVTLRCSPKSGHDTVSWYQQALGQGPQFIFQYYEEEERQRGNFPDRFSGHQFPNYSSELNVNALLLGDSALYLCASSLWAGSNQPQHFGDGTRLSIL.

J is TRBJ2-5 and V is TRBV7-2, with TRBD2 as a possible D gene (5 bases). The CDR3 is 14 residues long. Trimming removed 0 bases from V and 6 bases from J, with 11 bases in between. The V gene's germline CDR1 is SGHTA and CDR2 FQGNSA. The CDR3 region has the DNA TGTGCCAGCAGCTTAGCGGGCAGGAGGCAGACCCAGTACTTC. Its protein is CASSLAGRRQTQYF.